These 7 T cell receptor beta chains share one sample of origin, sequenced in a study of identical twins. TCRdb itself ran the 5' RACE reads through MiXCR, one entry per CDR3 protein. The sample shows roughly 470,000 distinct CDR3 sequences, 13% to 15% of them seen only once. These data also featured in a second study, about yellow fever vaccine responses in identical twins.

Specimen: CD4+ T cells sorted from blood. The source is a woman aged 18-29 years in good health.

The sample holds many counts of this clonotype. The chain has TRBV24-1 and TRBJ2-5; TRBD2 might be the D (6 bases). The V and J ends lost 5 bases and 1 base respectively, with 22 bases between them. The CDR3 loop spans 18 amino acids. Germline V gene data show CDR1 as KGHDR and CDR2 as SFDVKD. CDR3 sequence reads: CATSVSGSGQAGQETQYF. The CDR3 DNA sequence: TGTGCCACCAGTGTGTCTGGTAGCGGCCAAGCGGGCCAAGAGACCCAGTACTTC.

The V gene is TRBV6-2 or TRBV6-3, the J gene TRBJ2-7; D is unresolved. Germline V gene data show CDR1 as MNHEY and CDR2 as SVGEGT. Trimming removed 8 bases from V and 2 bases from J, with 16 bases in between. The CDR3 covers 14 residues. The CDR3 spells CASALYSVTYEQYF. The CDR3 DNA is TGTGCCAGCGCGCTGTACTCGGTCACCTACGAGCAGTACTTC.

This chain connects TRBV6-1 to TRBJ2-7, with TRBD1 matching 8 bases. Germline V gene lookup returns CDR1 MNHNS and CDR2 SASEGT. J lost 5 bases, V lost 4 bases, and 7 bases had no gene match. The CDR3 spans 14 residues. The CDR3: CASSAGTGPHEQYF. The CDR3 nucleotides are TGTGCCAGCAGTGCCGGGACAGGCCCCCACGAGCAGTACTTC.

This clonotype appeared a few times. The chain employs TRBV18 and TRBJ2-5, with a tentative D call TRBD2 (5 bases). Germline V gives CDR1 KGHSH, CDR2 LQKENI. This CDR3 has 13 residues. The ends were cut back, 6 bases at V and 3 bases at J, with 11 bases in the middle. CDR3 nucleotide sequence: TGTGCCAGCTCCCCAGGACTTGAAGAGACCCAGTACTTC. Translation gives CASSPGLEETQYF.

The CDR3 reads CSATKDRSSYNSPLHF. CDR3 sequence (DNA): TGCAGTGCTACGAAGGACAGGAGCTCCTATAATTCACCCCTCCACTTT. V is TRBV20-1 and J is TRBJ1-6, with TRBD1 identical over 7 bases. Unmatched junction bases numbered 6, after V lost 4 bases and J lost 0 bases. The CDR3 runs 16 residues. Germline CDR1 reads DFQATT; CDR2 reads SNEGSKA (reference sequence).

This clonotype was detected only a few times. The CDR3 is CAISFSGGAGDTQYF. CDR3 nucleotides: TGTGCCATCAGTTTTTCCGGGGGGGCCGGCGATACGCAGTATTTT. This chain links TRBV10-3 with TRBJ2-3; 8 bases are shared with TRBD2. The germline CDR1 and CDR2 sequences are ENHRY and SYGVKD. The CDR3 loop spans 15 amino acids. The V and J ends lost 5 bases and 6 bases, in that order; junction bases with no gene match: 10.

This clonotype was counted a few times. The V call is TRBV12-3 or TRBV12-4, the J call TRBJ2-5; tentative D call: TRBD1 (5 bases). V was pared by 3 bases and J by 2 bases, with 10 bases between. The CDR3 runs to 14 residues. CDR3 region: CASSFLGDQETQYF. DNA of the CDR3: TGTGCCAGCAGTTTTCTAGGGGATCAAGAGACCCAGTACTTC.